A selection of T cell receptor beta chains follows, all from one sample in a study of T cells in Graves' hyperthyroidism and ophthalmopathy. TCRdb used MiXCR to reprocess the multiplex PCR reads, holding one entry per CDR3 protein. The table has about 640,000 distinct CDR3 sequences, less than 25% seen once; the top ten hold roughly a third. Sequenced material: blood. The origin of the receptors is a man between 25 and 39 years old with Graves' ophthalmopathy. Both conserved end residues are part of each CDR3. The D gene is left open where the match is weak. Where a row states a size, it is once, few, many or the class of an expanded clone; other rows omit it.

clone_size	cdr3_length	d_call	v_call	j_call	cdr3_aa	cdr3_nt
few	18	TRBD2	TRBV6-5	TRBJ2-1	CAGRLGGTSGRAYNEQFF	TGTGCCGGCAGATTAGGAGGGACTAGCGGGAGGGCCTACAATGAGCAGTTCTTC
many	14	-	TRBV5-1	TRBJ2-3	CASSSRTGTDTQYF	TGCGCCAGCAGCTCCCGGACAGGCACAGATACGCAGTATTTT
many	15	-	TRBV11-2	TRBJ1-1	CASSLDHAGNTEAFF	TGTGCCAGCAGCTTAGATCATGCAGGGAACACTGAAGCTTTCTTT
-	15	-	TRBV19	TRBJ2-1	CASSILHDGFNEQFF	TGTGCCAGTAGTATTCTACACGACGGGTTTAATGAGCAGTTCTTC
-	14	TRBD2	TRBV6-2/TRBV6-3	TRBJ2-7	CAAKLAGDFYEQYF	TGTGCCGCCAAGCTAGCGGGAGATTTCTACGAGCAGTACTTC
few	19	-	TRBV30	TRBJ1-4	CAWSKPGRYPLGPKEKLFF	TGTGCCTGGAGTAAACCAGGGCGGTACCCCTTAGGTCCTAAAGAAAAACTGTTTTTT
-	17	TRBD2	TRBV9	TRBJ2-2	CASSVSLAGGSTGELFF	TGTGCCAGCAGCGTAAGCCTAGCGGGAGGCTCCACCGGGGAGCTGTTTTTT
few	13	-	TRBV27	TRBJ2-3	CASSLGFTDTQYF	TGTGCCAGCAGTTTAGGGTTCACAGATACGCAGTATTTT
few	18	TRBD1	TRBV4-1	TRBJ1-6	CASSQDQQGDSYNSPLHF	TGCGCCAGCAGCCAAGATCAGCAGGGGGATTCCTATAATTCACCCCTCCACTTT
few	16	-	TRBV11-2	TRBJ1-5	CASSSPQTESNQPQHF	TGTGCCAGCAGCTCACCCCAGACAGAATCCAATCAGCCCCAGCATTTT
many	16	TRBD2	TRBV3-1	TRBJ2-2	CASSQDVSGRTGELFF	TGTGCCAGCAGCCAAGATGTAAGCGGGAGAACCGGGGAGCTGTTTTTT
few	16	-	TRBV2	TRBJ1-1	CASSEGFGKGTSEAFF	TGTGCCAGCAGTGAAGGATTTGGTAAGGGGACATCTGAAGCTTTCTTT
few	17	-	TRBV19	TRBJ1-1	CASSPPGLKPVNTEAFF	TGTGCCAGTAGTCCGCCGGGACTCAAGCCGGTGAACACTGAAGCTTTCTTT
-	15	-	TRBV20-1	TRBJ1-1	CSARSPRGWNTEAFF	TGCAGTGCTAGGTCCCCCAGGGGATGGAACACTGAAGCTTTCTTT
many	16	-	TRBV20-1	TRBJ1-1	CSAGTRPGANGTEAFF	TGCAGTGCTGGAACACGCCCAGGGGCAAATGGGACTGAAGCTTTCTTT
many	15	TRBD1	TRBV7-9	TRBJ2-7	CASSSGTGYSYEQYF	TGTGCCAGCAGCTCCGGGACAGGCTACTCCTACGAGCAGTACTTC
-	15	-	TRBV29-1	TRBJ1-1	CSVERWGQMNTEAFF	TGCAGCGTTGAGCGTTGGGGGCAGATGAACACTGAAGCTTTCTTT